The 14 T cell receptor beta chains below all came from one sample that was sequenced in a study of cytotoxic CD8 clonotypes in ibrutinib-treated CLL. TCRdb's copy holds only in-frame clones and misses some; the assay was immunoSEQ multiplex PCR. The profile covers under 200,000 clones, with about 80% appearing a single time and about 4.5% taken by the ten largest. Material: PBMCs, obtained after 24 months of ibrutinib treatment. The receptors derive from a human donor with chronic lymphocytic leukemia.

The rearrangement joins TRBV11-1 to TRBJ1-3, with D tentatively TRBD1 (5 bases). Germline V gene sequence: CDR1 SGHAT, CDR2 FQDESV (reference sequence). CDR3 length: 15 amino acids. Trimming left V 4 bases short and J 4 bases short, with 14 bases between. CDR3 region: CASSYGAVSGNTIYF. CDR3 coding DNA: TGTGCCAGCAGCTATGGGGCAGTGTCCGGAAACACCATATATTTT.

This clone was seen a single time. J is TRBJ2-5 and V is TRBV9, with 10 bases that match TRBD1. V was pared by 4 bases and J by 5 bases, with 8 bases of the junction left unmatched. Germline assignment: CDR1 SGDLS and CDR2 YYNGEE. This CDR3 comprises 15 residues. Written as DNA, the CDR3 is TGTGCCAGCAGCACCCGACAGGGGGCGGTGGAGACCCAGTACTTC. Protein sequence: CASSTRQGAVETQYF.

The chain joins TRBV30 to TRBJ1-3, with 8 bases fitting TRBD1. The CDR3 has 17 residues. The germline gives CDR1 GTSNPN, CDR2 SVGIG (reference sequence). V trimming: 7 bases; J trimming: 0 bases; junction bases outside the gene matches: 14. The CDR3 sequence: CASSDRALYFSGNTIYF. Written as DNA, the CDR3 is TGTGCCTCCTCGGACAGGGCCCTCTATTTCTCTGGAAACACCATATATTTT.

CDR3 coding DNA: TGTGCCAGCTCACCAGGCCAGGGGGTCTACAATGAGCAGTTCTTC. It yields the protein CASSPGQGVYNEQFF. The chain joins TRBV18 to TRBJ2-1; 7 nucleotides align to TRBD1. J gave up 3 bases and V 2 bases, and 4 bases lay outside the gene matches. This CDR3 is 15 amino acids long. Germline CDR1 is KGHSH and CDR2 is LQKENI.

The J gene is TRBJ2-1, the V gene TRBV19; 8 bases are a match to TRBD1. CDR3 length equals 17 residues. V dropped 5 bases and J dropped 2; count of bases not matched to a gene: 11. Germline values: CDR1 LNHDA, CDR2 SQIVND (reference sequence). In DNA form, the CDR3 reads TGTGCCAGTAGTCAATACCCGACAGGGGTTCCCTACAATGAGCAGTTCTTC. Protein: CASSQYPTGVPYNEQFF.

The chain recombines TRBV19 with TRBJ1-5; TRBD1 aligns across 8 bases. V lost 1 base to trimming and J lost 2 bases; unmatched junction nucleotides: 1. This CDR3 contains 15 residues. CDR1 is LNHDA, CDR2 SQIVND, per germline (reference sequence). The CDR3 sequence: CASSIGRGRNQPQHF. The CDR3 DNA reads as TGTGCCAGTAGTATAGGCAGGGGGCGCAATCAGCCCCAGCATTTT. Using reference TRBV19 and TRBJ1-5 for the parts outside the CDR3, the full variable domain is DGGITQSPKYLFRKEGQNVTLSCEQNLNHDAMYWYRQDPGQGLRLIYYSQIVNDFQKGDIAEGYSVSREKKESFPLTVTSAQKNPTAFYLCASSIGRGRNQPQHFGDGTRLSIL.

V and J are TRBV11-3 and TRBJ2-2, with 7 bases lining up with TRBD2. CDR3 length: 17 residues. The junction had 14 bases not matched to a gene; V was cut back by 5 bases and J by 5 bases. Germline V gene sequence: CDR1 SGHNT, CDR2 YENEEA. In DNA, the CDR3 is TGTGCCAGCAGCACTCACCGGACTAGTACGCGGACCGGGGAGCTGTTTTTT. It specifies CASSTHRTSTRTGELFF.

The sample holds one count of this clone. This chain uses TRBV15 with TRBJ1-2; the D is unclear. This CDR3 region has 16 residues. Trimming shortened V by 0 bases and J by 0 bases, and 11 bases separated the two germline ends. Germline assignment: CDR1 LNHNV and CDR2 YYDKDF (reference sequence). The CDR3 region is CATSRDDGRANYGYTF. The CDR3 DNA sequence: TGTGCCACCAGCAGAGATGATGGCAGAGCTAACTATGGCTACACCTTC.

The V and J genes are TRBV19 and TRBJ1-6; D is uncertain. The CDR3 is 16 amino acids. CDR1 LNHDA and CDR2 SQIVND come from the germline V gene (reference sequence). V was trimmed by 3 bases and J by 6 bases, leaving 15 bases between them. The CDR3: CASSMTGSNLNSPLHF. The CDR3 coding sequence is TGTGCCAGTAGTATGACGGGCAGCAACCTTAATTCACCCCTCCACTTT. The complete variable domain, with remaining parts taken from reference TRBV19 and TRBJ1-6, reads DGGITQSPKYLFRKEGQNVTLSCEQNLNHDAMYWYRQDPGQGLRLIYYSQIVNDFQKGDIAEGYSVSREKKESFPLTVTSAQKNPTAFYLCASSMTGSNLNSPLHFGNGTRLTVT.

The table lists this clone with a count of one. V is TRBV5-6 and J is TRBJ2-7; no clear D. CDR1 is SGHDT and CDR2 is YYEEEE in the germline V gene. The V end lost 7 bases, the J end lost 4 bases, and 9 bases lay between the germline ends. The CDR3 spans 11 residues. The CDR3 is CASQHGYEQYF. The CDR3 DNA reads as TGTGCCAGCCAGCACGGATACGAGCAGTACTTC.

The CDR3 DNA sequence: TGCGCCAGCAGCCAAAAAGCGGGAAGAAGCACAGATACGCAGTATTTT. Protein product: CASSQKAGRSTDTQYF. This chain links TRBV5-1 with TRBJ2-3; 7 bases fit TRBD2. V shed 4 bases and J 0 bases; nucleotides not matched to a gene: 8. The germline V gene encodes CDR1 SGHRS and CDR2 YFSETQ. The CDR3 loop spans 16 amino acids.

V usage is TRBV14 and J usage is TRBJ1-2; 8 bases are a match to TRBD1. The CDR3 is made up of 14 amino acids. Germline V CDR1 and CDR2: SGHDN, FVKESK. Trimming took 4 bases from V and 3 from J; bases not matched to a gene: 4. The CDR3 region has the DNA TGTGCCAGCAGCCTTGGGACAGGCTACTATGGCTACACCTTC. Translating gives CASSLGTGYYGYTF.

The chain combines TRBV15 with TRBJ2-1; possibly TRBD1 or TRBD2 for D (5 bases each). CDR1 LNHNV and CDR2 YYDKDF come from the germline V gene (reference sequence). V shed 1 base and J shed 5 bases, with 12 bases lying between them. This CDR3 comprises 15 residues. In nucleotides, the CDR3 is TGTGCCACCAGCAGAGGGGACGGAACCCACAATGAGCAGTTCTTC. Amino acid sequence: CATSRGDGTHNEQFF. Full variable domain (rest looked up from reference TRBV15 and TRBJ2-1): DAMVIQNPRYQVTQFGKPVTLSCSQTLNHNVMYWYQQKSSQAPKLLFHYYDKDFNNEADTPDNFQSRRPNTSFCFLDIRSPGLGDTAMYLCATSRGDGTHNEQFFGPGTRLTVL.

The CDR3 bases are TGTGCCAGTAGTAATTTTAGGGACAACACAGGAACAAATGAGCAGTTCTTC. Translation: CASSNFRDNTGTNEQFF. The gene calls are TRBV19 and TRBJ2-1, with a tentative D call TRBD1 (6 bases). Trimming cost V 4 bases and J 7 bases, with 23 bases left between them. The length of the CDR3 is 17 residues. Germline CDR1 LNHDA, CDR2 SQIVND (reference sequence).